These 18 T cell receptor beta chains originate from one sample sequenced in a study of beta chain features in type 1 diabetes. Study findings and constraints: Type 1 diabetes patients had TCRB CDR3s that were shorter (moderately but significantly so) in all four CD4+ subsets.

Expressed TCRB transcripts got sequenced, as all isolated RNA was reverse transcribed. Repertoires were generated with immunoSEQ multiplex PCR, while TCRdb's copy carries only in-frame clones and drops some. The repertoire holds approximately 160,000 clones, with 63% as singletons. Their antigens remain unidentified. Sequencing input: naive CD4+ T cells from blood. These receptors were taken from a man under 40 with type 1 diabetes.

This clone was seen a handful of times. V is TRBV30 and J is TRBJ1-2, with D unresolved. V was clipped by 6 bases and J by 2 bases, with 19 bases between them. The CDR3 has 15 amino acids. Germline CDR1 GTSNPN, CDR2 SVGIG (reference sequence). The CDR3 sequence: CACTTGRRPNYGYTF. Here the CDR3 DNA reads TGTGCCTGTACTACCGGACGGAGACCGAACTATGGCTACACCTTC.

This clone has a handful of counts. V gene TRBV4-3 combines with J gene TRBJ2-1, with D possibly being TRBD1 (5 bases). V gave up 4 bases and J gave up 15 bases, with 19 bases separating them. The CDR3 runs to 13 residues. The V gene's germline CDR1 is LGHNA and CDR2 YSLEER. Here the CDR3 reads CASSRIDQGVRFF. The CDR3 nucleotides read TGCGCCAGCAGCCGCATAGATCAGGGCGTTCGGTTCTTC.

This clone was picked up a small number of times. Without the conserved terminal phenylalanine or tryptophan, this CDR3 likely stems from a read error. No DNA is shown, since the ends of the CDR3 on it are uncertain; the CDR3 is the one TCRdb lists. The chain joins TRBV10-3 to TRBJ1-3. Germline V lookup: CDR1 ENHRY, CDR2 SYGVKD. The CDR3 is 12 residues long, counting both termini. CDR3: CAISESYGLVEL.

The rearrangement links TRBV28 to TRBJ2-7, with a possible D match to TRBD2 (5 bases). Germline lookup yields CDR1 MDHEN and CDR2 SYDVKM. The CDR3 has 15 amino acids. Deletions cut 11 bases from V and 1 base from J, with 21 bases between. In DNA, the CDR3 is TGTGCCGCCGGGGATAGGAGTGTGAGTTCCTACGAGCAGTACTTC. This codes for CAAGDRSVSSYEQYF.

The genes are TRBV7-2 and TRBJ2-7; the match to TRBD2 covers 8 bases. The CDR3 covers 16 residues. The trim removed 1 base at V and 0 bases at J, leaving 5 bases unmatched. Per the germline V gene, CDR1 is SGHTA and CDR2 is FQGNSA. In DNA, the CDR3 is TGTGCCAGCAGCTTAGGCGGGGGGCCCAGCTCCTACGAGCAGTACTTC. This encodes CASSLGGGPSSYEQYF.

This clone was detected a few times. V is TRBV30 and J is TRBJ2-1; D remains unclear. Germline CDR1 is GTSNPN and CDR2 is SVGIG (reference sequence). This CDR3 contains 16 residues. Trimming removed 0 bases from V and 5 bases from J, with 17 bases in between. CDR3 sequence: CAWSVHVWQEHNEQFF. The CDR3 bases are TGTGCCTGGAGTGTACACGTATGGCAGGAGCACAATGAGCAGTTCTTC.

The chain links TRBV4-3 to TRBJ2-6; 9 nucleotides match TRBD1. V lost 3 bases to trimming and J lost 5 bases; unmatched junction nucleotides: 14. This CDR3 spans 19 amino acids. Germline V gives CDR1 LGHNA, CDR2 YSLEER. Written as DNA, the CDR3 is TGCGCCAGCAGCCAGGCGTACAGGGGGCGCCCCTCCTGGGCCAACGTCCTGACTTTC. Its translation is CASSQAYRGRPSWANVLTF.

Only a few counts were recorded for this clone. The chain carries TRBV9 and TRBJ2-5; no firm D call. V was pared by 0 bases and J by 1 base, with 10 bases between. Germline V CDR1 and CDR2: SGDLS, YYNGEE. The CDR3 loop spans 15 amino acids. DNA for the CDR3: TGTGCCAGCAGCGTAGGGGCCCGCCTCCAAGAGACCCAGTACTTC. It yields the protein CASSVGARLQETQYF.

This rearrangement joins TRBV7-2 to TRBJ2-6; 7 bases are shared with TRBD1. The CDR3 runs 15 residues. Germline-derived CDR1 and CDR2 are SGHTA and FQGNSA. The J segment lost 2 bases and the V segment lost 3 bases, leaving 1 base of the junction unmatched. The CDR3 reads CASSFDRAGANVLTF. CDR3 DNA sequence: TGTGCCAGCAGCTTCGACAGGGCTGGGGCCAACGTCCTGACTTTC.

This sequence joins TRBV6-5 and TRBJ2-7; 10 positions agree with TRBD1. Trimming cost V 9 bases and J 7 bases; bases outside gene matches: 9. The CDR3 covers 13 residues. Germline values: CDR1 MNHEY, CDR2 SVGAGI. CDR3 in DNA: TGTGCCAGTACCGGGACAGGGGTGGAAGAGCAGTACTTC. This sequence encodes CASTGTGVEEQYF.

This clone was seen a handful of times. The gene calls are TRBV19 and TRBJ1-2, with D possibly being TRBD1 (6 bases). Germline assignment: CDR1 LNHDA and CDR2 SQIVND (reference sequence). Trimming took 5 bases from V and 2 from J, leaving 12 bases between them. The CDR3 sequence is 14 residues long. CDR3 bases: TGTGCCAGTAGTCTCACCGGGACAAACTATGGCTACACCTTC. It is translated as CASSLTGTNYGYTF. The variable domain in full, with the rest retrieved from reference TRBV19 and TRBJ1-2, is DGGITQSPKYLFRKEGQNVTLSCEQNLNHDAMYWYRQDPGQGLRLIYYSQIVNDFQKGDIAEGYSVSREKKESFPLTVTSAQKNPTAFYLCASSLTGTNYGYTFGSGTRLTVV.

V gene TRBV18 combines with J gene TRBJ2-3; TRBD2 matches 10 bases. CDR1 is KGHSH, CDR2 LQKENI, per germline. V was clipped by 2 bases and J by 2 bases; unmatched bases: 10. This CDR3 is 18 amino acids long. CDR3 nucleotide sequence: TGTGCCAGCTCACCAGCACCCCGAGGACTAGCGGCCACAGATACGCAGTATTTT. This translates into CASSPAPRGLAATDTQYF.

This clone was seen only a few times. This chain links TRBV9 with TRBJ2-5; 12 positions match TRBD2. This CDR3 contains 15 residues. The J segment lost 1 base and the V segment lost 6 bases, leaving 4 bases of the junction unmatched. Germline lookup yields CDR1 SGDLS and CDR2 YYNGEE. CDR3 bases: TGTGCCAGCACCATGACTAGCGGGGGCCAAGAGACCCAGTACTTC. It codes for CASTMTSGGQETQYF.

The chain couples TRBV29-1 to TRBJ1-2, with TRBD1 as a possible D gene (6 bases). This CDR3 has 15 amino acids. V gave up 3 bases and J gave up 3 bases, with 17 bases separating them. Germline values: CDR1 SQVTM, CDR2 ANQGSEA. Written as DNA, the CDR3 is TGCAGCGTTGAGAAGCAGGGGACATACGACTATGGCTACACCTTC. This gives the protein CSVEKQGTYDYGYTF.

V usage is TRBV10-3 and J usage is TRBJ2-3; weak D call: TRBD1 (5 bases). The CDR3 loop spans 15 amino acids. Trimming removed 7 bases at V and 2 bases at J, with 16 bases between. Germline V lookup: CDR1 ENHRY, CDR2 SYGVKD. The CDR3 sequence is CAITEGPGNTDTQYF. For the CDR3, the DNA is TGTGCCATCACCGAAGGCCCAGGGAACACAGATACGCAGTATTTT.

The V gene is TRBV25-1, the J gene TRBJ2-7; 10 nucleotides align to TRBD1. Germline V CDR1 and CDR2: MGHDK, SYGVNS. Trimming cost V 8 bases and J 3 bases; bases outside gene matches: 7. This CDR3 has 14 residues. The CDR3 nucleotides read TGTGCCAGCGATCCGGGACAGGGGAACTACGAGCAGTACTTC. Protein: CASDPGQGNYEQYF.

The CDR3 nucleotides are TGCGCCAGCAGCCAAGTGGGGACCCTCTACAATGAGCAGTTCTTC. As protein: CASSQVGTLYNEQFF. The chain is built from TRBV4-3 and TRBJ2-1; the D call may be TRBD1 or TRBD2 (5 bases each). Germline CDR1 and CDR2: LGHNA and YSLEER. CDR3 length: 15 amino acids. V was trimmed by 1 base and J by 3 bases, leaving 10 bases between them.

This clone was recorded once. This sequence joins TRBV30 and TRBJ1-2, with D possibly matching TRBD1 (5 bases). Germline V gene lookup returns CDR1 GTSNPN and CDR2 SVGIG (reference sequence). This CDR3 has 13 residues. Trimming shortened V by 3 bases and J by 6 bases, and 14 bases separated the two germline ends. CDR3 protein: CAWSARQGDGYTF. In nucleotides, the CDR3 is TGTGCCTGGAGCGCCCGGCAGGGCGATGGCTACACCTTC.